Following are 8 T cell receptor beta chains from one sample sequenced in a study of shared clonotypes between healthy human individuals. Only in-frame clones appear in the TCRdb table, and some are missing; sequencing was by immunoSEQ multiplex PCR. The sample carries about 1.5 million clones, approximately 98% recorded once. The sample consisted of naive CD4+ T cells sorted from blood. Stated subset: CD45RA+ positively selected. The origin of the receptors is a man aged 30 to 39 in good health.

The chain combines TRBV6-5 with TRBJ2-3, with unresolved D. CDR1 and CDR2 from the germline V gene are MNHEY and SVGAGI. The CDR3 is 13 residues long. V gave up 2 bases and J gave up 1 base, with 4 bases separating them. The CDR3 protein is CASSYIGTDTQYF. In DNA form, the CDR3 reads TGTGCCAGCAGTTACATTGGCACAGATACGCAGTATTTT.

V and J are TRBV27 and TRBJ1-2, with 11 bases fitting TRBD1. V gave up 6 bases and J gave up 3 bases; unmatched junction bases: 3. The CDR3 sequence is 14 residues long. CDR1 is MNHEY, CDR2 SMNVEV, per germline (reference sequence). The CDR3 nucleotides read TGTGCCAGCAGCTGGACAGGGGGCGACTATGGCTACACCTTC. Amino acids: CASSWTGGDYGYTF.

This chain connects TRBV5-1 to TRBJ2-3; D not certain. With 0 bases removed from V and 0 bases from J, the gap between germline ends came to 8 bases. Germline values: CDR1 SGHRS, CDR2 YFSETQ. This CDR3 is built from 15 residues. CDR3 DNA: TGCGCCAGCAGCTTGGGACGTCTAAGCACAGATACGCAGTATTTT. Translation: CASSLGRLSTDTQYF.

The chain combines TRBV4-1 with TRBJ2-7; D gene ambiguous. CDR3 length equals 14 residues. The V end was cut by 1 base, the J end by 5 bases, with 12 bases between. Germline CDR1 and CDR2: MGHRA and YSYEKL. CDR3 in DNA: TGCGCCAGCAGCCAAGCAACAACCCCCCACGAGCAGTACTTC. This gives the protein CASSQATTPHEQYF.

The CDR3 DNA sequence: TGTGCCAGCGTAGGGGACACCTCCTACGAGCAGTACTTC. Translating gives CASVGDTSYEQYF. The V gene is TRBV28, the J gene TRBJ2-7; D perhaps matches TRBD1 (6 bases). The germline gives CDR1 MDHEN, CDR2 SYDVKM. The CDR3 length is 13 residues. Between the trimmed V and J ends, which lost 8 bases and 0 bases, there was a span of 11 bases.

This sequence joins TRBV28 and TRBJ2-3; 8 nucleotides align to TRBD1. The CDR3 runs to 15 residues. CDR1 is MDHEN and CDR2 is SYDVKM in the germline V gene. V was pared by 3 bases and J by 2 bases, with 4 bases of the junction left unmatched. The CDR3 spells CASSLGTGYTDTQYF. CDR3 bases: TGTGCCAGCAGTTTGGGGACAGGATACACAGATACGCAGTATTTT.

This clone appeared once. The chain has TRBV28 and TRBJ2-7, with TRBD1 matching over 9 bases. The CDR3 covers 15 residues. Germline trimming cut 5 bases from V and 5 bases from J; bases unmatched to any gene: 10. The germline CDR1 and CDR2 sequences are MDHEN and SYDVKM. The CDR3 DNA follows: TGTGCCAGCAGTCTTTCCGGGACAGGGCAGAACGAGCAGTACTTC. Its translation: CASSLSGTGQNEQYF.

Remarks on this clone: At the DNA level, this CDR3 is encoded by other sequences in the same sample as well. The J gene is TRBJ2-7, the V gene TRBV5-1; D is uncertain. Trimming took off 0 bases at V and 3 bases at J, with 13 bases between the two ends. This CDR3 region has 15 residues. CDR1 is SGHRS, CDR2 YFSETQ, per germline. The CDR3 here is CASSLAGSGFYEQYF. The DNA for the CDR3 is TGCGCCAGCAGCTTGGCCGGGTCAGGATTCTACGAGCAGTACTTC.